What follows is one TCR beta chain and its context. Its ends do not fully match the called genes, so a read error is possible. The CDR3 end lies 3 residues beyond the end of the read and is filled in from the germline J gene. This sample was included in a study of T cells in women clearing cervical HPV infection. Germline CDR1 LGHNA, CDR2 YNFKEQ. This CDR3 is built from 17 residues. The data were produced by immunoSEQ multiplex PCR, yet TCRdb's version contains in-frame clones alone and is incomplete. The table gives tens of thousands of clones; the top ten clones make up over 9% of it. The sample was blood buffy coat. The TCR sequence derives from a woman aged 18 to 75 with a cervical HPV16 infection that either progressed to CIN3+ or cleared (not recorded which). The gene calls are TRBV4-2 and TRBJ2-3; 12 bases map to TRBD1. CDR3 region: CASSQRGDRGRVDTQYF. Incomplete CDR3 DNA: TGCGCCAGCAGCCAGCGGGGGGACAGGGGGCGGGTAGATACG.